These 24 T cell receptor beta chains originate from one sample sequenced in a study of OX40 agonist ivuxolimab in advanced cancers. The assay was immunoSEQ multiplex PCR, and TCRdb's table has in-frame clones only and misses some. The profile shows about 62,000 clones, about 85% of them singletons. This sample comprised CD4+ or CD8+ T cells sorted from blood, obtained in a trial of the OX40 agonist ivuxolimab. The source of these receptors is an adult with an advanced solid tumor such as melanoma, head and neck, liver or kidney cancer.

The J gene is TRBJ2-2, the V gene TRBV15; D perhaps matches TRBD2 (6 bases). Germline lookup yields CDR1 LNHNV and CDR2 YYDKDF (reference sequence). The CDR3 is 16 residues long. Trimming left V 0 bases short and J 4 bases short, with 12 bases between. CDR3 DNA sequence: TGTGCCACCAGCAGAGATAGCCTAGCGAGCACCGGGGAGCTGTTTTTT. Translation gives CATSRDSLASTGELFF.

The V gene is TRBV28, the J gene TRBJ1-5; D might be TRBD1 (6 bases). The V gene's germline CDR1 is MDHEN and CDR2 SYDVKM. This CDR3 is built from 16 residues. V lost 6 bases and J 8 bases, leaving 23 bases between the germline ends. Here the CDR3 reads CASSFGNRAKLEPQHF. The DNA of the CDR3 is TGTGCCAGCAGCTTTGGAAACAGGGCCAAATTGGAGCCCCAGCATTTT.

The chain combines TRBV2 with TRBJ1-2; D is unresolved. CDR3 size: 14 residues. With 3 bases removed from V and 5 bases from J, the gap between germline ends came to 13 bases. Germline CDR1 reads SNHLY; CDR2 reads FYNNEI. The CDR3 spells CASSEAAATYGYTF. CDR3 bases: TGTGCCAGCAGTGAGGCGGCAGCGACGTATGGCTACACCTTC. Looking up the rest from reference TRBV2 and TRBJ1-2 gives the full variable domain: EPEVTQTPSHQVTQMGQEVILRCVPISNHLYFYWYRQILGQKVEFLVSFYNNEISEKSEIFDDQFSVERPDGSNFTLKIRSTKLEDSAMYFCASSEAAATYGYTFGSGTRLTVV.

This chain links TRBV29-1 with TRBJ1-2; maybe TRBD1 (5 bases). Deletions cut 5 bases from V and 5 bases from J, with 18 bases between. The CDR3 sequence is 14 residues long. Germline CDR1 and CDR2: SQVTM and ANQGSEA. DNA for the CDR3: TGCAGCGTTCAACGCCAGGGAAAAGAATATGGCTACACCTTC. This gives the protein CSVQRQGKEYGYTF. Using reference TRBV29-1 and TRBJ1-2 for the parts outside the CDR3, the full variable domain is SAVISQKPSRDICQRGTSLTIQCQVDSQVTMMFWYRQQPGQSLTLIATANQGSEATYESGFVIDKFPISRPNLTFSTLTVSNMSPEDSSIYLCSVQRQGKEYGYTFGSGTRLTVV.

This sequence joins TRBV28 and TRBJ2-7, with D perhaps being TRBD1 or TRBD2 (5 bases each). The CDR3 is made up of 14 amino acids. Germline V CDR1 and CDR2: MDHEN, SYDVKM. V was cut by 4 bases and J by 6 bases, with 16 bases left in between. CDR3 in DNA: TGTGCCAGCAGTTCTATTGCAGGGAGTGGCGAGCAGTACTTC. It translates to CASSSIAGSGEQYF.

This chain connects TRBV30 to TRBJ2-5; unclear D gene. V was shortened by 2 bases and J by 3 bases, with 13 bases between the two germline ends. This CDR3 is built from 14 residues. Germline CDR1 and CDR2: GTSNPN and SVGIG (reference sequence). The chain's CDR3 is CAWSSGRNEETQYF. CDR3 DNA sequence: TGTGCCTGGAGTTCAGGACGGAACGAAGAGACCCAGTACTTC.

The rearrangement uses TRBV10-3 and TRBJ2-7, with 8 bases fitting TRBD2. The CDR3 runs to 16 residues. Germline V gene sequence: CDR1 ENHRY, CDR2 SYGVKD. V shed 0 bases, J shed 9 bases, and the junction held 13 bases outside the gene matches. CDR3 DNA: TGTGCCATCAGTGAGTCGGCGGGGGGCCGCGCTAGATGGCAGTACTTC. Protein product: CAISESAGGRARWQYF.

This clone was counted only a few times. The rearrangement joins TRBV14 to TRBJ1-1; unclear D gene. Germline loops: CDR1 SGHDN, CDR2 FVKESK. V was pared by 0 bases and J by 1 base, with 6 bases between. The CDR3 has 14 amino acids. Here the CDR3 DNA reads TGTGCCAGCAGCCAAGAGGCAGGGAACACTGAAGCTTTCTTT. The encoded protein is CASSQEAGNTEAFF.

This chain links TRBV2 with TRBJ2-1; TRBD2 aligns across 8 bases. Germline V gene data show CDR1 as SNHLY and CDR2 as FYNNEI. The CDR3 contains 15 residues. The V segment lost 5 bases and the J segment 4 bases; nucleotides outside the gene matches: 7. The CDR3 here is CASSFLAGGYNEQFF. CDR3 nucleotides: TGTGCCAGCAGTTTCCTAGCGGGTGGATACAATGAGCAGTTCTTC.

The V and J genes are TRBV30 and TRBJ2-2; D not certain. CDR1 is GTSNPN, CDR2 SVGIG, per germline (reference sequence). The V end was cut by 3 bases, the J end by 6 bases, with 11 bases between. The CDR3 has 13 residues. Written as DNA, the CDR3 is TGTGCCTGGAGGAGACGGCTATCCGGGGAGCTGTTTTTT. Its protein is CAWRRRLSGELFF.

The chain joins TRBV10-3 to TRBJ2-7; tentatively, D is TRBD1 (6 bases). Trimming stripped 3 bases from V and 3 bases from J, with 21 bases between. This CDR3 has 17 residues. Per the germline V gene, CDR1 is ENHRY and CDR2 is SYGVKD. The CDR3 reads CAISDTSADSLIYEQYF. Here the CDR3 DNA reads TGTGCCATCAGTGACACGTCAGCGGACAGCCTAATCTACGAGCAGTACTTC.

In DNA form, the CDR3 reads TGTGCCAGTAGTGGAATACTAGCCACCGAACTTAGGGAGCTGTTTTTT. It translates to CASSGILATELRELFF. The rearrangement joins TRBV19 to TRBJ2-2; D possibly corresponds to TRBD2 (6 bases). Germline-derived CDR1 and CDR2 are LNHDA and SQIVND (reference sequence). This CDR3 region has 16 residues. Trimming removed 5 bases at V and 9 bases at J, with 22 bases between.

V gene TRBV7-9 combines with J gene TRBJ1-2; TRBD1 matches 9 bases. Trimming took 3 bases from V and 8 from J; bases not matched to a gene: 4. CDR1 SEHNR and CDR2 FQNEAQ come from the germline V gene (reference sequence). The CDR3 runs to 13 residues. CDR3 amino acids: CASSFDRGNGYTF. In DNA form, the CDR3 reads TGTGCCAGCAGCTTTGACAGGGGGAACGGCTACACCTTC.

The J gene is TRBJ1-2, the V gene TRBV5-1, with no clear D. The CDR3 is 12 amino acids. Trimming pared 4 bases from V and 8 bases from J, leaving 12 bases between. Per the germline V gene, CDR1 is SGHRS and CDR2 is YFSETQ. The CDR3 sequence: CASSAQVGGYTF. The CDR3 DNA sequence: TGCGCCAGCAGCGCCCAGGTAGGCGGCTACACCTTC. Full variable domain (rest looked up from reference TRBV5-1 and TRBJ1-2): KAGVTQTPRYLIKTRGQQVTLSCSPISGHRSVSWYQQTPGQGLQFLFEYFSETQRNKGNFPGRFSGRQFSNSRSEMNVSTLELGDSALYLCASSAQVGGYTFGSGTRLTVV.

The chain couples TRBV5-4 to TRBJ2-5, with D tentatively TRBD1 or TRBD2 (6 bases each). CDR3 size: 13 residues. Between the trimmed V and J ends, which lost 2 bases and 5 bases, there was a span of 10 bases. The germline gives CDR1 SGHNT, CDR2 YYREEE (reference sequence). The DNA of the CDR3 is TGTGCCAGCAGCTTCTTCGGGGGCGAGACCCAGTACTTC. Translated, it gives CASSFFGGETQYF.

The CDR3 here is CASSRLTGEQFF. CDR3 nucleotide sequence: TGTGCCAGCAGCCGTCTGACAGGGGAGCAGTTCTTC. This sequence joins TRBV6-5 and TRBJ2-1, with 7 bases that match TRBD1. Germline CDR1 reads MNHEY; CDR2 reads SVGAGI. V lost 6 bases, J lost 10 bases, and 6 bases stayed unmatched. The CDR3 contains 12 residues.

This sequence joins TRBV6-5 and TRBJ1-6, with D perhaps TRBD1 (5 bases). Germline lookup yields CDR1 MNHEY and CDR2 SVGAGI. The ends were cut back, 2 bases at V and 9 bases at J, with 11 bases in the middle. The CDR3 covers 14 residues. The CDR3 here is CASSYRQGSSPLHF. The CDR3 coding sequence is TGTGCCAGCAGTTACCGCCAGGGTAGTTCACCCCTCCACTTT.

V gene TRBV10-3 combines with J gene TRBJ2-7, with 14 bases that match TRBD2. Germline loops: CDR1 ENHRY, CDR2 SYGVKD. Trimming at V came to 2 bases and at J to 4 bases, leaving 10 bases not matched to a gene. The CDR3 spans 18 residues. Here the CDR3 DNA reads TGTGCCATCAGTGAGGAGCCGGGACTAGCGGGAGCCCGATACGAGCAGTACTTC. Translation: CAISEEPGLAGARYEQYF.

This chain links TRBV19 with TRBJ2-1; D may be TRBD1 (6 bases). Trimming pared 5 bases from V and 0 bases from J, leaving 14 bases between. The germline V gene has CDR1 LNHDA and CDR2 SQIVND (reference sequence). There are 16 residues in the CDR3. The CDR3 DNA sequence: TGTGCCAGTAGTTCACAGGGAGTAGGCTCCTACAATGAGCAGTTCTTC. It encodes CASSSQGVGSYNEQFF.

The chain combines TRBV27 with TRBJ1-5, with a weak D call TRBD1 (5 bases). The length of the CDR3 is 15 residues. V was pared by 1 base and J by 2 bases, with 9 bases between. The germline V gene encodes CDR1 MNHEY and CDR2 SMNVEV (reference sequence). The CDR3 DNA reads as TGTGCCAGCAGTTTATTGGGGGGGGGCAATCAGCCCCAGCATTTT. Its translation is CASSLLGGGNQPQHF.

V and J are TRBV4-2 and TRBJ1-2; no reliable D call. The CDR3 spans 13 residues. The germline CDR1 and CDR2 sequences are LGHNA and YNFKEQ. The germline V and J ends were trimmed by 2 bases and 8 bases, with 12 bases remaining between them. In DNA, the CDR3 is TGTGCCAGCAGCCAACGGAGGGTTGGGGGCTACACCTTC. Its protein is CASSQRRVGGYTF.

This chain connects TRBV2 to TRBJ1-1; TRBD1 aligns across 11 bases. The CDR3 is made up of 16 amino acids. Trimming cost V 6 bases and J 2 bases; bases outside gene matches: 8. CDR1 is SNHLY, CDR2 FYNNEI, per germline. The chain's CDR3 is CASSPGQGAQNTEAFF. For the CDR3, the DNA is TGTGCCAGCAGCCCTGGACAGGGGGCACAAAACACTGAAGCTTTCTTT.

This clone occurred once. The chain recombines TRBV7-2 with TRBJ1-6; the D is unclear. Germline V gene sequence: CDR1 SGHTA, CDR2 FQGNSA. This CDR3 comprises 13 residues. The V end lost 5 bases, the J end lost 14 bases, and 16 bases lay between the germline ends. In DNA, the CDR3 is TGTGCCAGCAGCCTGCCCGGACTTGTCTCCCTCCACTTT. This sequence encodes CASSLPGLVSLHF.

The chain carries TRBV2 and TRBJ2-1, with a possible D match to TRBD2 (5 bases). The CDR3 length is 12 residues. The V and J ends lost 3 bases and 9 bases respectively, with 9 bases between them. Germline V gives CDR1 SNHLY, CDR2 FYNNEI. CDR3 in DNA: TGTGCCAGCAGTGAGAGGGTGGGTGAGCAGTTCTTC. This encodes CASSERVGEQFF.